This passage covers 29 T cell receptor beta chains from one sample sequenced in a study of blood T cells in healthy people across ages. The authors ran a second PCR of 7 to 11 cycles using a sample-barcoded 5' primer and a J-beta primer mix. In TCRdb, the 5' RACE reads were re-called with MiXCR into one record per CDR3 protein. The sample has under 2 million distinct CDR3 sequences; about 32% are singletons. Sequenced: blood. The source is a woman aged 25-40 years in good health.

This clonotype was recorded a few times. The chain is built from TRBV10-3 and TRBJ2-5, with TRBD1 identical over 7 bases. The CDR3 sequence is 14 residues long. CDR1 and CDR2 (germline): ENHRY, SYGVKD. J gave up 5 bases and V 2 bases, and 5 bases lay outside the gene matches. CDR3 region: CAISERTGGETQYF. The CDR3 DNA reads TGTGCCATCAGTGAGAGGACAGGTGGTGAGACCCAGTACTTC.

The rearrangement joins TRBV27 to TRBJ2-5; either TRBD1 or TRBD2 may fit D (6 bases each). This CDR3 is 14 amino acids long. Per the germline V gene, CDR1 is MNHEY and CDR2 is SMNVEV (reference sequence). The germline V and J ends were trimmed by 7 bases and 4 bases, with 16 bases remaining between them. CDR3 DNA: TGTGCCAGCAAATGGGACAAGGGAGGAGAGACCCAGTACTTC. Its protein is CASKWDKGGETQYF.

DNA for the CDR3: TGCGCCAGCAGCCATGGTTCGGTGGGCTACACCTTC. It translates to CASSHGSVGYTF. The genes are TRBV4-1 and TRBJ1-2; D call uncertain. This CDR3 is 12 amino acids long. Germline lookup yields CDR1 MGHRA and CDR2 YSYEKL. V lost 3 bases to trimming and J lost 8 bases, with 10 bases between them.

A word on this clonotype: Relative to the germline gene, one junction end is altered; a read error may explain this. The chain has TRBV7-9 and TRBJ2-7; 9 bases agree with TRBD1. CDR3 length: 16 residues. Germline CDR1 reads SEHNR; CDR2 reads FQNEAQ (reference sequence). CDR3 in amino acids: CAGSWRSGTGSYEQYF. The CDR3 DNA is TGTGCCGGCAGCTGGAGGTCCGGGACAGGGAGCTACGAGCAGTACTTC.

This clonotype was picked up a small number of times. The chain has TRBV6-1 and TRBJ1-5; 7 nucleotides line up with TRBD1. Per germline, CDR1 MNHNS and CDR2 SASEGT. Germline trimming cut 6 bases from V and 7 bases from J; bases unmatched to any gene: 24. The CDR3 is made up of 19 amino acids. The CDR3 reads CASSDISGRGRGAWQPQHF. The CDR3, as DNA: TGTGCCAGCAGCGATATAAGCGGAAGGGGGCGAGGTGCGTGGCAGCCCCAGCATTTT.

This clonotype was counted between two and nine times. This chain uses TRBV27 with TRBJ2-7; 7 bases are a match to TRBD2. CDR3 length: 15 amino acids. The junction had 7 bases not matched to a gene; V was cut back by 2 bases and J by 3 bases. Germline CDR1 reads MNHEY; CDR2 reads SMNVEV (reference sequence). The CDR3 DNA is TGTGCCAGCAGTTTAAAGGCCAGCGGGGACTACGAGCAGTACTTC. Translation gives CASSLKASGDYEQYF.

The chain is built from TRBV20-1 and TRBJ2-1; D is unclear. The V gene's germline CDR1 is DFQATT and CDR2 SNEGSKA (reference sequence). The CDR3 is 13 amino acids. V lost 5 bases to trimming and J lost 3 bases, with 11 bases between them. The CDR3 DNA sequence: TGCAGTGCTTATAGGGCAATCTACAATGAGCAGTTCTTC. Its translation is CSAYRAIYNEQFF.

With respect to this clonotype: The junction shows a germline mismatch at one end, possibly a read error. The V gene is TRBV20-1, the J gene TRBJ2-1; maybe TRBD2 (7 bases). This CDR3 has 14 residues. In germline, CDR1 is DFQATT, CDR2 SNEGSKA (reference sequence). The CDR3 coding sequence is TGCAGTGCTAGAGTTGCGGGGGCGTACAGTGAGCAGTTCTTC. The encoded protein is CSARVAGAYSEQFF.

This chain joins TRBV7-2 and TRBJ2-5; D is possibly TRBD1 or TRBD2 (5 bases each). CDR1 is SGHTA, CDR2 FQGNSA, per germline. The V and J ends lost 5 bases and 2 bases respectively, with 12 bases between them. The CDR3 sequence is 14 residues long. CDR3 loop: CASSRDPQQETQYF. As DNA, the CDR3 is TGTGCCAGCAGCCGGGACCCTCAGCAAGAGACCCAGTACTTC.

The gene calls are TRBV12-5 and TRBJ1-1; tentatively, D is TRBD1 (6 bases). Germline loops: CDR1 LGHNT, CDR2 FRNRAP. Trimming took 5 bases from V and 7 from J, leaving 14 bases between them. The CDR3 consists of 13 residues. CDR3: CASGVDSMGEAFF. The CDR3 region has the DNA TGTGCTAGTGGTGTGGACAGCATGGGTGAAGCTTTCTTT.

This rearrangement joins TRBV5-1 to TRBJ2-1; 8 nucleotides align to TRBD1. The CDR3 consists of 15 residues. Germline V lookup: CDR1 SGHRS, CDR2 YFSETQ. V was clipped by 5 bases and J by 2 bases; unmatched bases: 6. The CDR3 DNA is TGCGCCAGCAGTTCGCGGGACAGGACCTACAATGAGCAGTTCTTC. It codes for CASSSRDRTYNEQFF.

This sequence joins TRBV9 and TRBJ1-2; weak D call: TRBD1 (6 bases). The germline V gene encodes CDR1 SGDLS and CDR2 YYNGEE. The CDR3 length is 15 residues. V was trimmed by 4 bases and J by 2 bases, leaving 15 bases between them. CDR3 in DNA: TGTGCCAGCAGCTCCACCCCGGGACACAACTATGGCTACACCTTC. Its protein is CASSSTPGHNYGYTF.

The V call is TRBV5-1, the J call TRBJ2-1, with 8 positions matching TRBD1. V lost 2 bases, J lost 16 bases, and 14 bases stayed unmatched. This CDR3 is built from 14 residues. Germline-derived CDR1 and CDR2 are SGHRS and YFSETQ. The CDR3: CASSFGELGQAYFF. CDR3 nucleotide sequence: TGCGCCAGCAGCTTTGGTGAGTTGGGACAGGCATACTTCTTC.

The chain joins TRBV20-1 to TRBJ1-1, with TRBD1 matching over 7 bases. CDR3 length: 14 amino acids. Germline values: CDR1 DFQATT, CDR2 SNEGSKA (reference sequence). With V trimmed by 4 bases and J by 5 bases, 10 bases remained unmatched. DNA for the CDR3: TGCAGTGCTACCAGGGGGGCCGTGGATACTGAAGCTTTCTTT. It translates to CSATRGAVDTEAFF.

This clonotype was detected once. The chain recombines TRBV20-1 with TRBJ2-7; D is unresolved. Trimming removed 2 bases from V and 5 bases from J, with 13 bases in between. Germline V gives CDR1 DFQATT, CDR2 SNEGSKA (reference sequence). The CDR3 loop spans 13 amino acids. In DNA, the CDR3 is TGCAGTGCTAGATCCGCGGCAACCCACGAGCAGTACTTC. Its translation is CSARSAATHEQYF.

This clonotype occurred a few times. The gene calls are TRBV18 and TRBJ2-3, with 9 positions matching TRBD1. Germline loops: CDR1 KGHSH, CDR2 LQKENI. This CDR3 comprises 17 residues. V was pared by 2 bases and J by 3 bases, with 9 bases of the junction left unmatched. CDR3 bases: TGTGCCAGCTCACCAATTGTGGGACAGGGAAGAACAGATACGCAGTATTTT. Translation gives CASSPIVGQGRTDTQYF.

In DNA form, the CDR3 reads TGTGCCAGCAGCTTAGCGGATTGGCGGGAGGGAAACAATGAGCAGTTCTTC. Translated: CASSLADWREGNNEQFF. The chain recombines TRBV7-9 with TRBJ2-1; 9 bases map to TRBD2. V lost 0 bases to trimming and J lost 5 bases; unmatched junction nucleotides: 8. This CDR3 comprises 17 residues. Looked up from germline, CDR1 is SEHNR and CDR2 is FQNEAQ (reference sequence).

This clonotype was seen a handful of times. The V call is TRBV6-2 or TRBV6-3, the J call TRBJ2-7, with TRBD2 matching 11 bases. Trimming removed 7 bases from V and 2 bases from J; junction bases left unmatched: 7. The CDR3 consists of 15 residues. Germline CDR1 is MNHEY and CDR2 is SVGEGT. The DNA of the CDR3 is TGTGCCAGCAACAAAATAGCGGGAGGGCCCTACGAGCAGTACTTC. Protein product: CASNKIAGGPYEQYF.

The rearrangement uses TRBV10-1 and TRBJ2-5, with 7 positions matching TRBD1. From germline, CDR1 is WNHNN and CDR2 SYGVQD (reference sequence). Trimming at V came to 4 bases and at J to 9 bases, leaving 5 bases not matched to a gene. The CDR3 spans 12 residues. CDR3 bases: TGCGCCAGCAGTGTCGGTGACAGGGCCCAGTACTTC. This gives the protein CASSVGDRAQYF.

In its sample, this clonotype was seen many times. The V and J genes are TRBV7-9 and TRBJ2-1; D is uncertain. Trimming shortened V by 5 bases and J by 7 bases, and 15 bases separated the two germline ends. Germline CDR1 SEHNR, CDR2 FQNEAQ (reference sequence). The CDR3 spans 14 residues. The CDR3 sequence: CASSPRLDGNEQFF. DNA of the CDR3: TGTGCCAGCAGCCCAAGGCTGGACGGTAATGAGCAGTTCTTC.

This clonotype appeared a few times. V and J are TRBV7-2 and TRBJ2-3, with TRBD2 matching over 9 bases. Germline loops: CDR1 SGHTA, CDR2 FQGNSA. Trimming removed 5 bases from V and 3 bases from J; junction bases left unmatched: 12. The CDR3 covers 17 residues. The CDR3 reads CASSQSWGSGRTDTQYF. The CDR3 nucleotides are TGTGCCAGCAGCCAAAGCTGGGGTAGCGGGAGAACAGATACGCAGTATTTT.

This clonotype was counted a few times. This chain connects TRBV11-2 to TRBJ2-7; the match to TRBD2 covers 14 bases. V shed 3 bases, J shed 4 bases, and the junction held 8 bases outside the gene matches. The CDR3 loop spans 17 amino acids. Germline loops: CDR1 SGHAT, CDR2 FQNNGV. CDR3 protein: CASSFDGTSGRLYEQYF. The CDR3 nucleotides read TGTGCCAGCAGCTTCGATGGGACTAGCGGGAGATTGTACGAGCAGTACTTC.

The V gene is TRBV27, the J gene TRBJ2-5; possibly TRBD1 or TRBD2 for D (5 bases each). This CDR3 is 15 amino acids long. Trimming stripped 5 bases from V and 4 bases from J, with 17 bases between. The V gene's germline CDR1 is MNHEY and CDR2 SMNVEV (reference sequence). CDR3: CASSKGSRARETQYF. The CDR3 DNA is TGTGCCAGCAGTAAGGGGAGCCGGGCCAGAGAGACCCAGTACTTC.

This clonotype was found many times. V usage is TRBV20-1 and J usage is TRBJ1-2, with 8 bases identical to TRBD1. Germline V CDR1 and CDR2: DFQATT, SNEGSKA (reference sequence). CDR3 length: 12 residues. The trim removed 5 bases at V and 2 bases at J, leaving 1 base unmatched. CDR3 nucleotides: TGCAGTGCTGGACAGGGAAACTATGGCTACACCTTC. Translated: CSAGQGNYGYTF.

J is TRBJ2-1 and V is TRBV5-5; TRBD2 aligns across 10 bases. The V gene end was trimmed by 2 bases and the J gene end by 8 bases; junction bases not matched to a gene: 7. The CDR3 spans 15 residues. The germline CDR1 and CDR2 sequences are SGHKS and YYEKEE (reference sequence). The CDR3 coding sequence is TGTGCCAGCAGCTTTAGCGGGGGGCCCATGCATGAGCAGTTCTTC. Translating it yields CASSFSGGPMHEQFF.

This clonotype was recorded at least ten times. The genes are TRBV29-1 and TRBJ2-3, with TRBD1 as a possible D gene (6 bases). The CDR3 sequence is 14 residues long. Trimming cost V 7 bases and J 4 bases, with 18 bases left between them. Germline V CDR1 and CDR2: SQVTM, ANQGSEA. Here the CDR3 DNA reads TGCAGCGCAAAACAGGGATGGGGTTCAGATACGCAGTATTTT. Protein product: CSAKQGWGSDTQYF.

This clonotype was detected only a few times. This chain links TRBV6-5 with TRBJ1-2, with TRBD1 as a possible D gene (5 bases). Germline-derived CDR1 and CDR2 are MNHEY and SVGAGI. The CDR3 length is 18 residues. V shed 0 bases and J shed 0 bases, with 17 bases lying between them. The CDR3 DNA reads TGTGCCAGCAGTTACTCGAAGTGGGCCAGGGTAGCTAACTATGGCTACACCTTC. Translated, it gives CASSYSKWARVANYGYTF.

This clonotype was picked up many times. The CDR3 sequence: CASSSRSGANVLTF. For the CDR3, the DNA is TGTGCCAGCAGCTCTCGCTCTGGGGCCAACGTCCTGACTTTC. This chain uses TRBV11-2 with TRBJ2-6; no definite D call. Germline CDR1 SGHAT, CDR2 FQNNGV. V was trimmed by 4 bases and J by 0 bases, leaving 4 bases between them. This CDR3 has 14 residues. Together with reference TRBV11-2 and TRBJ2-6, the CDR3 gives the full variable domain: EAGVAQSPRYKIIEKRQSVAFWCNPISGHATLYWYQQILGQGPKLLIQFQNNGVVDDSQLPKDRFSAERLKGVDSTLKIQPAKLEDSAVYLCASSSRSGANVLTFGAGSRLTVL.

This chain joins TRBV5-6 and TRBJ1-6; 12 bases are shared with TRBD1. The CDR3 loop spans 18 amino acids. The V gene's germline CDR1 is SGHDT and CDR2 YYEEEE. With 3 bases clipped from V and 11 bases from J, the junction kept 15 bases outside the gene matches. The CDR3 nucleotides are TGTGCCAGCAGCTCGACCCCGGGACAGGGGGCTGGTTATCCACCCCTCCACTTT. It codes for CASSSTPGQGAGYPPLHF.